Listed here are 13 T cell receptor beta chains from one sample, sequenced in a study of blood T cell repertoires in COVID-19. Repertoires were generated with immunoSEQ multiplex PCR, while TCRdb's copy carries only in-frame clones and drops some. The sample yields about 260,000 clones, about 88% seen once. Sequencing was carried out using peripheral blood. These TCRs come from a young man with active or convalescent COVID-19.

About this clone: This sample also contains other DNA sequences that code for the same CDR3. The genes are TRBV5-6 and TRBJ2-3; D not resolved. The CDR3 extends over 13 amino acids. Germline loops: CDR1 SGHDT, CDR2 YYEEEE. Trimming pared 1 base from V and 1 base from J, leaving 4 bases between. The CDR3 nucleotides are TGTGCCAGCAGCTTGAGCGGCACAGATACGCAGTATTTT. Protein sequence: CASSLSGTDTQYF.

V and J are TRBV30 and TRBJ1-4, with D possibly TRBD1 on 5 matching bases. Trimming cost V 2 bases and J 5 bases, with 21 bases left between them. The CDR3 covers 17 residues. Looked up from germline, CDR1 is GTSNPN and CDR2 is SVGIG (reference sequence). CDR3 coding DNA: TGTGCCTGGAGTATACCTTTCTCGGGACGGGAGAATGAAAAACTGTTTTTT. This translates into CAWSIPFSGRENEKLFF.

This clone occurred once. The J gene is TRBJ1-2, the V gene TRBV7-9; tentatively, D is TRBD1 (6 bases). Trimming pared 5 bases from V and 4 bases from J, leaving 23 bases between. The CDR3 totals 17 residues. Germline V gives CDR1 SEHNR, CDR2 FQNEAQ (reference sequence). CDR3 coding DNA: TGTGCCAGCAGCCCCATTGAGGGAAAGGACAGAATCTATGGCTACACCTTC. Protein sequence: CASSPIEGKDRIYGYTF.

The chain carries TRBV4-2 and TRBJ1-5; no clear D gene. V was trimmed by 3 bases and J by 4 bases, leaving 4 bases between them. There are 12 residues in the CDR3. Germline V gene sequence: CDR1 LGHNA, CDR2 YNFKEQ. The CDR3 nucleotides read TGTGCCAGCAGCCAGGAGAATCAGCCCCAGCATTTT. This encodes CASSQENQPQHF.

The genes are TRBV19 and TRBJ1-5, with D perhaps TRBD1 (6 bases). This CDR3 spans 15 amino acids. Trimming shortened V by 4 bases and J by 1 base, and 11 bases separated the two germline ends. Germline V CDR1 and CDR2: LNHDA, SQIVND (reference sequence). The CDR3 region has the DNA TGTGCCAGTAGTACTAAACAGGGAAGCAATCAGCCCCAGCATTTT. Protein sequence: CASSTKQGSNQPQHF.

The chain couples TRBV29-1 to TRBJ2-1; D not resolved. This CDR3 comprises 10 residues. The ends were cut back, 4 bases at V and 7 bases at J, with 5 bases in the middle. The germline CDR1 and CDR2 sequences are SQVTM and ANQGSEA. Written as DNA, the CDR3 is TGCAGCGTTGGCGTAAATGAGCAGTTCTTC. Protein: CSVGVNEQFF.

The rearrangement links TRBV9 to TRBJ2-5; D uncertain. The V gene's germline CDR1 is SGDLS and CDR2 YYNGEE. The CDR3 has 13 amino acids. The V and J ends lost 3 bases and 6 bases respectively, with 12 bases between them. CDR3 residues: CASSGYSRQTQYF. In DNA, the CDR3 is TGTGCCAGCAGCGGTTACTCCCGTCAGACCCAGTACTTC.

V gene TRBV29-1 combines with J gene TRBJ2-7; perhaps TRBD1 as D (6 bases). CDR1 SQVTM and CDR2 ANQGSEA come from the germline V gene. This CDR3 region has 12 residues. V lost 7 bases to trimming and J lost 5 bases, with 15 bases between them. The CDR3 coding sequence is TGCAGCGCCGTGGGGGCGGCGGACGAGCAGTACTTC. It yields the protein CSAVGAADEQYF.

The chain employs TRBV2 and TRBJ2-6, with 8 bases matching TRBD1. Germline CDR1 reads SNHLY; CDR2 reads FYNNEI. Trimming cost V 8 bases and J 0 bases; bases outside gene matches: 6. The CDR3 loop spans 16 amino acids. The CDR3 bases are TGTGCCAGCCTCCGGGACAGGATCTCTGGGGCCAACGTCCTGACTTTC. This encodes CASLRDRISGANVLTF. Using reference TRBV2 and TRBJ2-6 for the parts outside the CDR3, the full variable domain is EPEVTQTPSHQVTQMGQEVILRCVPISNHLYFYWYRQILGQKVEFLVSFYNNEISEKSEIFDDQFSVERPDGSNFTLKIRSTKLEDSAMYFCASLRDRISGANVLTFGAGSRLTVL.

This clone has just one count. CDR3 bases: TGCGCCAGCAGCCAAGCCCCGACAGGGAATCAGCCCCAGCATTTT. This translates into CASSQAPTGNQPQHF. The V call is TRBV4-1, the J call TRBJ1-5, with 7 bases identical to TRBD1. V was pared by 1 base and J by 4 bases, with 4 bases of the junction left unmatched. Germline V gene lookup returns CDR1 MGHRA and CDR2 YSYEKL. The CDR3 has 15 residues.

The V and J genes are TRBV7-9 and TRBJ1-1, with a weak D call TRBD1 (5 bases). In germline, CDR1 is SEHNR, CDR2 FQNEAQ (reference sequence). The CDR3 totals 14 residues. With 1 base removed from V and 4 bases from J, the gap between germline ends came to 10 bases. The chain's CDR3 is CASSLVGVSTEAFF. The CDR3 nucleotides read TGTGCCAGCAGCTTAGTAGGGGTGAGCACTGAAGCTTTCTTT.

Worth noting for this clone: The same CDR3 arises from other DNA sequences in this sample as well. V gene TRBV4-3 combines with J gene TRBJ2-7; D possibly corresponds to TRBD1 (6 bases). Trimming removed 3 bases at V and 3 bases at J, with 9 bases between. Per germline, CDR1 LGHNA and CDR2 YSLEER. This CDR3 has 13 residues. As DNA, the CDR3 is TGCGCCAGCAGCCAGACACAGGGCTACGAGCAGTACTTC. Its translation: CASSQTQGYEQYF.

The rearrangement uses TRBV7-9 and TRBJ1-5; tentative D call: TRBD1 (5 bases). CDR1 SEHNR and CDR2 FQNEAQ come from the germline V gene (reference sequence). The V gene lost 5 bases and the J gene lost 0 bases, with 11 bases spanning the gap. The CDR3 consists of 15 residues. The CDR3 here is CASSLGHVSNQPQHF. CDR3 DNA sequence: TGTGCCAGCAGCCTAGGACATGTTAGCAATCAGCCCCAGCATTTT.